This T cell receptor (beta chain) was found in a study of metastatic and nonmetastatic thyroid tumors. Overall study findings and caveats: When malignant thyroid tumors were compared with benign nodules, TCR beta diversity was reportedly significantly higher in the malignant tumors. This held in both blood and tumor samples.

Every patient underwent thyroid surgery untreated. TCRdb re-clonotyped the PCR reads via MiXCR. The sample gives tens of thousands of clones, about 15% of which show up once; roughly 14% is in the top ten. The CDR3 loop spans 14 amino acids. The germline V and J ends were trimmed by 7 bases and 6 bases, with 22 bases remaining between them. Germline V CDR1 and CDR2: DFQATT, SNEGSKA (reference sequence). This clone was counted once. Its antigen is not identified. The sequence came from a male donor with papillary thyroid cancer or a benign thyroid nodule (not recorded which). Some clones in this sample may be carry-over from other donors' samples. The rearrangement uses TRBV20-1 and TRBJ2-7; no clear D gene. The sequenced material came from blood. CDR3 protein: CSVAPVGSRPEQYF. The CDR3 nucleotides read TGCAGTGTCGCTCCGGTGGGCTCCCGCCCCGAGCAGTACTTC.